This T cell receptor beta chain was retrieved from a study of blood T cells in healthy people across ages. Study-wide points: Strong correlation linked observed beta diversity and percent naive T cells.

This clonotype was picked up a small number of times. The antigen remains unidentified. Germline loops: CDR1 MNHEY, CDR2 SMNVEV (reference sequence). This CDR3 is built from 19 residues. Trimming took 3 bases from V and 4 from J, leaving 22 bases between them. Using a J-beta primer mix together with a sample-barcoded 5' primer, a second PCR was run for roughly 6 to 11 cycles. Via MiXCR, TCRdb re-called the 5' RACE reads, giving one row per CDR3 protein. The table lists around 690,000 distinct CDR3 sequences, 58% of them singletons. The sequenced material came from blood. The chain recombines TRBV27 with TRBJ2-6, with D unclear. The clonotype comes from a man in his sixties in good health. The CDR3 loop is CASSFRLVDGALGANVLTF. CDR3 sequence (DNA): TGTGCCAGCAGTTTCCGCCTCGTGGACGGAGCATTAGGGGCCAACGTCCTGACTTTC.